These T cell receptor beta chains were read from a single sample in a study of cytomegalovirus exposure and HLA in healthy donors. Profiled with immunoSEQ multiplex PCR; TCRdb holds only in-frame clones, not every one. The sample gives some 220,000 clones, around 90% of which show up once; more than 0.85% is in the top ten. Sequences were obtained from PBMCs. The source is a young woman in good health and CMV-seronegative. CDR3s include the opening cysteine and the closing phenylalanine or tryptophan. The order of the fields is CDR3 length, V gene, clone size, J gene, D gene, CDR3 DNA, CDR3 protein. The D gene is left open where the match is weak. Clone size appears in some rows only: once, few, many, or a class for an expanded clone.

13	TRBV6-1	-	TRBJ2-7	-	TGTGCCAGCAGGGCAGGACTAACCTACGAGCAGTACTTC	CASRAGLTYEQYF
14	TRBV6-1	-	TRBJ1-1	-	TGTGCCAGCAGTGAACGGACAGCGAACACTGAAGCTTTCTTT	CASSERTANTEAFF
11	TRBV5-1	-	TRBJ1-2	-	TGCGCCAGCAGCTTGGGGGGCATTCCCACCTTC	CASSLGGIPTF
15	TRBV5-1	once	TRBJ1-4	TRBD1	TGCGCCAGCAGCTTGGGGACAGGGTTAGGAGAAAAACTGTTTTTT	CASSLGTGLGEKLFF
16	TRBV11-2	-	TRBJ2-7	-	TGTGCCAGCGGACCCTTACAGGGGGGAGGGTTATACGAGCAGTACTTC	CASGPLQGGGLYEQYF
15	TRBV6-1	-	TRBJ2-7	TRBD2	TGTGCCAGCAGTGCTGGACTAGCGGAGTCTGGGGAGCAGTACTTC	CASSAGLAESGEQYF
17	TRBV2	-	TRBJ2-7	-	TGTGCCAGCAGTCTACCCGGGAGCGGCAGGAGCTCCTACGAGCAGTACTTC	CASSLPGSGRSSYEQYF
16	TRBV6-1	-	TRBJ2-1	-	TGTGCCAGCAGTGAAGTAGTCGGGAGAAGGTACAATGAGCAGTTCTTC	CASSEVVGRRYNEQFF
11	TRBV30	-	TRBJ2-7	-	TGTGCCTGGACCCGTTCCTACGAGCAGTACTTC	CAWTRSYEQYF
14	TRBV11-2	once	TRBJ2-7	-	TGTGCCAGCAGCTTATCCGGGATTCCCCACGAGCAGTACTTC	CASSLSGIPHEQYF
14	TRBV5-1	-	TRBJ1-2	-	TGCGCCAGCAGCTTCGCCGGGGATCACTATGGCTACACCTTC	CASSFAGDHYGYTF
15	TRBV7-3	-	TRBJ1-6	-	TGTGCCAGCAGCTTACAGGTCGCCTATAATTCACCCCTCCACTTT	CASSLQVAYNSPLHF
15	TRBV6-5	-	TRBJ1-2	-	TGTGCCAGCAGCCGCTGGACGGAGGCCAACTATGGCTACACCTTC	CASSRWTEANYGYTF
13	TRBV6-5	-	TRBJ2-1	-	TGTGCCAGCAGGCAGGGTGGCCACAATGAGCAGTTCTTC	CASRQGGHNEQFF
11	TRBV7-9	-	TRBJ1-1	-	TGTGCCAGCAGCTTAGTCCAGGAAGCTTTCTTT	CASSLVQEAFF
12	TRBV7-6	-	TRBJ2-7	-	TGTGCCAGCAGCCCAGGTAGTCACGAGCAGTACTTC	CASSPGSHEQYF
13	TRBV6-1	-	TRBJ2-5	-	TGTGCCAGCAGTGCCCGCATCGGAGAGACCCAGTACTTC	CASSARIGETQYF
14	TRBV19	-	TRBJ2-1	TRBD2	TGTGCCAGTAGTATGCGGGGGATCGACAATGAGCAGTTCTTC	CASSMRGIDNEQFF
14	TRBV5-4	-	TRBJ2-7	-	TGTGCCAGCAGCTTGGCGGGAGAATTCTACGAGCAGTACTTC	CASSLAGEFYEQYF
13	TRBV6-5	-	TRBJ2-1	-	TGTGCCAGCAGTCCTAAAGGGGGCAATGAGCAGTTCTTC	CASSPKGGNEQFF